The 25 T cell receptor beta chains below all came from one sample that was sequenced in a study of T cells in Graves' hyperthyroidism and ophthalmopathy. TCR beta CDR3 regions were amplified from RNA. TCR CDR3 regions were first amplified by RT-PCR with HTBI primers. TCRdb analysed the multiplex PCR reads with MiXCR anew, one entry per CDR3 protein. The data hold about 590,000 distinct CDR3 sequences, with approximately 15% observed a single time. Sequences were obtained from blood. These receptors originate from a woman under 30 with Graves' ophthalmopathy.

This clonotype was observed at least ten times. This chain links TRBV10-3 with TRBJ2-1, with D perhaps being TRBD1 or TRBD2 (5 bases each). V lost 4 bases, J lost 5 bases, and 12 bases lay in between. There are 14 residues in the CDR3. CDR1 and CDR2 (germline): ENHRY, SYGVKD. The CDR3, as DNA: TGTGCCATCAGTGTCACAGTGGGGGACAATGAGCAGTTCTTC. It yields the protein CAISVTVGDNEQFF.

This clonotype has just a few counts. This chain joins TRBV11-2 and TRBJ2-2; a weak D match, TRBD2 (5 bases). The V and J ends lost 1 base and 7 bases respectively, with 10 bases between them. Germline V gives CDR1 SGHAT, CDR2 FQNNGV. This CDR3 has 14 amino acids. The CDR3 region is CASSLGGWGGELFF. CDR3 nucleotide sequence: TGTGCCAGCAGCTTAGGAGGGTGGGGCGGGGAGCTGTTTTTT.

Many counts were recorded for this clonotype. This chain uses TRBV28 with TRBJ2-7; D remains unclear. This CDR3 is 15 amino acids long. Germline V gene sequence: CDR1 MDHEN, CDR2 SYDVKM. V lost 5 bases, J lost 5 bases, and 19 bases lay in between. Written as DNA, the CDR3 is TGTGCCAGCAGTCCCTCGGAAGGGCCCCGTGACGAGCAGTACTTC. Encoded protein: CASSPSEGPRDEQYF. Supplemented by reference TRBV28 and TRBJ2-7, the full variable domain reads DVKVTQSSRYLVKRTGEKVFLECVQDMDHENMFWYRQDPGLGLRLIYFSYDVKMKEKGDIPEGYSVSREKKERFSLILESASTNQTSMYLCASSPSEGPRDEQYFGPGTRLTVT.

The chain employs TRBV6-1 and TRBJ1-6; possibly TRBD1 for D (5 bases). The CDR3 totals 16 residues. The V end lost 1 base, the J end lost 5 bases, and 12 bases lay between the germline ends. CDR1 and CDR2 from the germline V gene are MNHNS and SASEGT. CDR3 residues: CASSEGGPRDNSPLHF. CDR3 DNA sequence: TGTGCCAGCAGTGAAGGGGGACCTCGAGATAATTCACCCCTCCACTTT.

The table lists this clonotype with many counts. The CDR3 loop reads CSARGPWQAFYEQYF. The DNA of the CDR3 is TGCAGTGCTAGGGGGCCCTGGCAGGCATTTTACGAGCAGTACTTC. V gene TRBV20-1 combines with J gene TRBJ2-7; D possibly corresponds to TRBD1 (5 bases). This CDR3 has 15 amino acids. Trimming removed 3 bases at V and 4 bases at J, with 19 bases between. Germline CDR1 reads DFQATT; CDR2 reads SNEGSKA (reference sequence).

The chain recombines TRBV12-3 or TRBV12-4 with TRBJ1-1, with D hard to call. V gave up 11 bases and J gave up 0 bases, with 13 bases separating them. This CDR3 region has 13 residues. CDR3 residues: CASCMVMNTEAFF. As DNA, the CDR3 is TGTGCCTCGTGCATGGTGATGAACACTGAAGCTTTCTTT.

At least ten counts were recorded for this clonotype. The rearrangement links TRBV12-3 or TRBV12-4 to TRBJ1-1; D is unresolved. Trimming left V 3 bases short and J 1 base short, with 6 bases between. The CDR3 has 13 amino acids. CDR3 in DNA: TGTGCCAGCAGTTTGGTTCGGAACACTGAAGCTTTCTTT. Protein: CASSLVRNTEAFF.

The genes are TRBV24-1 and TRBJ2-1; 7 nucleotides align to TRBD1. The CDR3 covers 17 residues. Per germline, CDR1 KGHDR and CDR2 SFDVKD. The J segment lost 6 bases and the V segment lost 2 bases, leaving 12 bases of the junction unmatched. Here the CDR3 reads CATSDSVGGQFANEQFF. The CDR3 nucleotides read TGTGCCACCAGTGATTCCGTAGGGGGCCAATTTGCCAATGAGCAGTTCTTC.

The chain employs TRBV4-3 and TRBJ2-2, with D maybe TRBD1 (5 bases). Looked up from germline, CDR1 is LGHNA and CDR2 is YSLEER. This CDR3 has 16 amino acids. The V and J ends lost 0 bases and 6 bases respectively, with 14 bases between them. The CDR3 nucleotides read TGCGCCAGCAGCCAAGATTGGGTTAAAGGGGCCGGGGAGCTGTTTTTT. It specifies CASSQDWVKGAGELFF.

Note on this clonotype: A single base separates this from a much larger clone, so it may be a read error. V usage is TRBV6-2 or TRBV6-3 and J usage is TRBJ2-6, with 12 positions matching TRBD1. This CDR3 region has 17 residues. Germline CDR1 is MNHEY and CDR2 is SVGEGT. V trimming: 5 bases; J trimming: 6 bases; junction bases outside the gene matches: 8. The CDR3 DNA reads as TGTGCCAGCAGTCTCGGGACAGGGGGCGTCGAGGCCAACGTCCTGACTTTC. It encodes CASSLGTGGVEANVLTF.

CDR3 coding DNA: TGTGCCAGCAGCCATCGAGTTAGCTCCTATAATTCACCCCTCCACTTT. Translation gives CASSHRVSSYNSPLHF. The rearrangement links TRBV3-1 to TRBJ1-6; D unresolved. V was shortened by 3 bases and J by 0 bases, with 9 bases between the two germline ends. The CDR3 totals 16 residues. Germline CDR1 reads LGHDT; CDR2 reads YNNKEL (reference sequence).

In this sample, this clonotype turned up a few times. CDR3: CASSFSLRTVNTEAFF. The CDR3 coding sequence is TGTGCCAGCAGCTTTAGTCTTAGGACAGTGAACACTGAAGCTTTCTTT. The rearrangement uses TRBV7-9 and TRBJ1-1, with a tentative D call TRBD1 (6 bases). The V end was cut by 3 bases, the J end by 0 bases, with 14 bases between. Germline lookup yields CDR1 SEHNR and CDR2 FQNEAQ (reference sequence). CDR3 length equals 16 residues.

At least ten counts were recorded for this clonotype. The chain joins TRBV20-1 to TRBJ1-4, with D tentatively TRBD1 (5 bases). Per the germline V gene, CDR1 is DFQATT and CDR2 is SNEGSKA (reference sequence). CDR3 size: 15 residues. Between the trimmed V and J ends, which lost 0 bases and 3 bases, there was a span of 11 bases. This CDR3 reads CSARDPRAANEKLFF. As DNA, the CDR3 is TGCAGTGCTAGAGATCCCAGGGCGGCTAATGAAAAACTGTTTTTT.

This clonotype occurred many times. The rearrangement links TRBV20-1 to TRBJ1-4, with a weak D call TRBD1 (5 bases). Germline V gene data show CDR1 as DFQATT and CDR2 as SNEGSKA (reference sequence). Trimming stripped 1 base from V and 7 bases from J, with 10 bases between. There are 13 residues in the CDR3. DNA of the CDR3: TGCAGTGCTAGAGGGGGGTTGGGTGAAAAACTGTTTTTT. Residues: CSARGGLGEKLFF.

This clonotype has a count of ten or more. CDR3 bases: TGTGCCTGGAGTGTACAGGGCGGCTATGGCTACACCTTC. It is translated as CAWSVQGGYGYTF. The chain combines TRBV30 with TRBJ1-2; possible D gene TRBD1, 6 bases. CDR1 is GTSNPN, CDR2 SVGIG, per germline (reference sequence). The CDR3 length is 13 residues. The germline V and J ends were trimmed by 0 bases and 4 bases, with 9 bases remaining between them.

There are a few counts of this clonotype. The chain carries TRBV19 and TRBJ2-7, with 9 bases fitting TRBD1. J gave up 2 bases and V 6 bases, and 8 bases lay outside the gene matches. This CDR3 contains 15 residues. Germline loops: CDR1 LNHDA, CDR2 SQIVND (reference sequence). The CDR3 region has the DNA TGTGCCAGTAGCCAGAGAGGGACAGGGCCCTACGAGCAGTACTTC. Translation gives CASSQRGTGPYEQYF.

The rearrangement joins TRBV14 to TRBJ1-2; maybe TRBD1 (6 bases). The CDR3 totals 15 residues. Germline V CDR1 and CDR2: SGHDN, FVKESK. With 0 bases removed from V and 6 bases from J, the gap between germline ends came to 14 bases. The DNA for the CDR3 is TGTGCCAGCAGCCAAGAGGAAACAGGGTGGGATGGCTACACCTTC. It specifies CASSQEETGWDGYTF.

This clonotype was picked up a small number of times. This rearrangement joins TRBV6-2 or TRBV6-3 to TRBJ2-3; TRBD1 matches at 10 bases. Germline values: CDR1 MNHEY, CDR2 SVGEGT. Germline trimming cut 7 bases from V and 4 bases from J; bases unmatched to any gene: 8. This CDR3 is 15 amino acids long. CDR3 in amino acids: CASKGPGTGADTQYF. In DNA, the CDR3 is TGTGCCAGCAAGGGCCCCGGGACAGGGGCAGATACGCAGTATTTT.

The chain joins TRBV6-5 to TRBJ2-1; TRBD2 agrees at 13 bases. The CDR3 spans 15 residues. Germline V gene sequence: CDR1 MNHEY, CDR2 SVGAGI. V lost 2 bases, J lost 10 bases, and 5 bases stayed unmatched. The CDR3 loop reads CASSYAPGLAGEQFF. The CDR3, as DNA: TGTGCCAGCAGTTACGCGCCGGGACTAGCGGGAGAGCAGTTCTTC.

In this sample, this clonotype turned up a few times. One junction end does not reproduce the germline sequence, and a read error may be involved. The genes are TRBV10-3 and TRBJ2-7; possible D gene TRBD1, 5 bases. Germline loops: CDR1 ENHRY, CDR2 SYGVKD. The CDR3 is 14 amino acids. Here the CDR3 DNA reads TGTGCCAGCAGTTACGAGGTTCAGGGCTACGAGCAGTACTTC. Translation gives CASSYEVQGYEQYF.

This clonotype was seen more than once but under ten times. The chain is built from TRBV20-1 and TRBJ2-7; TRBD2 might be the D (7 bases). The CDR3 is made up of 15 amino acids. The ends were cut back, 1 base at V and 3 bases at J, with 16 bases in the middle. Germline CDR1 and CDR2: DFQATT and SNEGSKA (reference sequence). CDR3 loop: CSARVSGGGGYEQYF. CDR3 sequence (DNA): TGCAGTGCTAGAGTCAGCGGCGGGGGCGGCTACGAGCAGTACTTC.

This clonotype was picked up many times. The CDR3 DNA sequence: TGTGCCAGCAGCGAACCCGCCGGGCTAGCGGGAAGACAGTACTTC. This sequence encodes CASSEPAGLAGRQYF. This chain links TRBV6-1 with TRBJ2-5, with 9 bases lining up with TRBD2. CDR1 MNHNS and CDR2 SASEGT come from the germline V gene. The V segment lost 6 bases and the J segment 11 bases; nucleotides outside the gene matches: 16. CDR3 length: 15 amino acids.

This clonotype was recorded many times. The rearrangement joins TRBV3-1 to TRBJ2-2; D is uncertain. The CDR3 spans 12 residues. Looked up from germline, CDR1 is LGHDT and CDR2 is YNNKEL (reference sequence). Trimming stripped 6 bases from V and 7 bases from J, with 9 bases between. CDR3 region: CASRPAGGELFF. In DNA form, the CDR3 reads TGTGCCAGCAGGCCCGCTGGCGGGGAGCTGTTTTTT.

This clonotype has a count of ten or more. The DNA of the CDR3 is TGTGCCAGCAGTGAAGTCCGGACACCATACAATGAGCAGTTCTTC. Translating gives CASSEVRTPYNEQFF. V is TRBV6-1 and J is TRBJ2-1; D is possibly TRBD1 (5 bases). This CDR3 comprises 15 residues. Germline assignment: CDR1 MNHNS and CDR2 SASEGT. The V and J ends lost 1 base and 4 bases respectively, with 11 bases between them.

At least ten counts were recorded for this clonotype. The chain combines TRBV7-2 with TRBJ1-3; TRBD1 matches at 7 bases. Germline V gives CDR1 SGHTA, CDR2 FQGNSA. J was trimmed by 7 bases and V by 5 bases; bases with no gene match: 11. This CDR3 comprises 15 residues. The CDR3 nucleotides are TGTGCCAGCAGCGTTAATCCCGGGACAGAGAACACCATATATTTT. Translating gives CASSVNPGTENTIYF.